This TCR beta chain was profiled in a study of cytomegalovirus exposure and HLA in healthy donors. Study-wide results and caveats: Reportedly, cytomegalovirus status was diagnosed with high sensitivity and specificity. Rarity marked most TCR sequences, yet some public TCRs occurred in many donors.

TCRdb's table, derived via immunoSEQ multiplex PCR, lists solely in-frame clones and lacks some. This sample has about 110,000 clones, with 88% found just once. Concerning this clone itself: What it recognizes is unknown.

From the approximately 120-subject validation cohort, which was separate from the roughly 700-subject first cohort, the donors were drawn. CDR3 length: 15 amino acids. The ends were cut back, 4 bases at V and 2 bases at J, with 15 bases in the middle. Germline CDR1 SGHTS, CDR2 YDEGEE. This TCR came from a woman younger than 30 in good health and CMV-seronegative. Specimen: PBMCs. The V and J genes are TRBV5-8 and TRBJ2-5, with D maybe TRBD2 (5 bases). CDR3 DNA: TGTGCCAGCAGCCCTCGTGGTCGGGGACAAGAGACCCAGTACTTC. Amino acid sequence: CASSPRGRGQETQYF. The complete variable domain, with remaining parts taken from reference TRBV5-8 and TRBJ2-5, reads EAGVTQSPTHLIKTRGQQATLRCSPISGHTSVYWYQQALGLGLQFLLWYDEGEERNRGNFPPRFSGRQFPNYSSELNVNALELEDSALYLCASSPRGRGQETQYFGPGTRLLVL.